These 9 T cell receptor beta chains were all obtained from the same sample, sequenced in a study of shared clonotypes between healthy human individuals. Only in-frame clones appear in the TCRdb table, and some are missing; sequencing was by immunoSEQ multiplex PCR. The sample has over a million clones; 97% to 99% are singletons. Sequencing was done on a sample of naive CD4+ T cells sorted from blood. The subset here: CD45RA+ positively selected. These receptors were collected from a man younger than 40 in good health.

This chain connects TRBV5-1 to TRBJ2-7; a possible D gene is TRBD2 (6 bases). The V and J ends lost 1 base and 4 bases respectively, with 9 bases between them. The CDR3 totals 13 residues. Germline-derived CDR1 and CDR2 are SGHRS and YFSETQ. The CDR3 sequence is CASSLSGDYEQYF. CDR3 DNA: TGCGCCAGCAGCTTGTCGGGAGATTACGAGCAGTACTTC.

The chain recombines TRBV19 with TRBJ2-3; the D gene is possibly TRBD2 (6 bases). Germline V CDR1 and CDR2: LNHDA, SQIVND (reference sequence). The CDR3 contains 15 residues. V lost 6 bases and J lost 4, with 17 bases in between. The CDR3 sequence is CASSIRLVRADTQYF. As DNA, the CDR3 is TGTGCCAGTAGCATTAGACTAGTGAGGGCAGATACGCAGTATTTT.

Written as DNA, the CDR3 is TGCGCCAGCAGCTTGGATGCTTGGGGGGCAGGTGAAAAACTGTTTTTT. This translates into CASSLDAWGAGEKLFF. This rearrangement joins TRBV5-1 to TRBJ1-4, with D perhaps TRBD1 (6 bases). Per the germline V gene, CDR1 is SGHRS and CDR2 is YFSETQ. The CDR3 is 16 amino acids. Trimming took 0 bases from V and 7 from J, leaving 16 bases between them.

The chain employs TRBV5-4 and TRBJ1-2, with D perhaps TRBD1 (5 bases). The CDR3 loop spans 13 amino acids. V lost 1 base and J 5 bases, leaving 9 bases between the germline ends. The germline gives CDR1 SGHNT, CDR2 YYREEE (reference sequence). CDR3 nucleotide sequence: TGTGCCAGCAGCTTGTCGGGGCTTTATGGCTACACCTTC. This gives the protein CASSLSGLYGYTF. Full variable domain (rest looked up from reference TRBV5-4 and TRBJ1-2): ETGVTQSPTHLIKTRGQQVTLRCSSQSGHNTVSWYQQALGQGPQFIFQYYREEENGRGNFPPRFSGLQFPNYSSELNVNALELDDSALYLCASSLSGLYGYTFGSGTRLTVV.

The genes are TRBV9 and TRBJ1-1, with TRBD1 matching 9 bases. The CDR3 sequence is 17 residues long. Germline V gene data show CDR1 as SGDLS and CDR2 as YYNGEE. The junction had 12 bases not matched to a gene; V was cut back by 3 bases and J by 3 bases. The CDR3 sequence is CASSAMTGGLEDTEAFF. CDR3 nucleotides: TGTGCCAGCAGCGCCATGACAGGGGGGCTCGAGGACACTGAAGCTTTCTTT.

The rearrangement links TRBV7-9 to TRBJ2-7; no reliable D call. CDR3 length: 13 amino acids. V was pared by 1 base and J by 5 bases, with 9 bases between. Germline V CDR1 and CDR2: SEHNR, FQNEAQ (reference sequence). CDR3 nucleotide sequence: TGTGCCAGCAGCTTAGACTCTTGGGACGAGCAGTACTTC. Protein product: CASSLDSWDEQYF.

Concerning this clone: One end of the junction varies from germline; a read error may be responsible. The chain carries TRBV7-7 and TRBJ2-7; TRBD2 might be the D (7 bases). This CDR3 has 16 residues. Germline CDR1 and CDR2: SSHAT and FNYEAQ (reference sequence). The CDR3 here is CASSPMGGGSSYEQYF. The DNA of the CDR3 is TGTGCTAGCAGCCCTATGGGAGGGGGTAGCTCCTACGAGCAGTACTTC.

The chain has TRBV28 and TRBJ2-7, with TRBD1 identical over 9 bases. The V and J ends lost 5 bases and 3 bases, in that order; junction bases with no gene match: 8. This CDR3 has 15 residues. From germline, CDR1 is MDHEN and CDR2 SYDVKM. This chain's CDR3 is CASSRTGGAYYEQYF. The CDR3 region has the DNA TGTGCCAGCAGTAGAACAGGGGGCGCCTACTACGAGCAGTACTTC.

The chain is built from TRBV4-3 and TRBJ2-7; 9 bases line up with TRBD1. The CDR3 has 17 residues. Germline CDR1 reads LGHNA; CDR2 reads YSLEER. V was clipped by 4 bases and J by 6 bases; unmatched bases: 16. As DNA, the CDR3 is TGCGCCAGCAGCCGCGGGCCTTATCGGGACAGGGTAAGCGAGCAGTACTTC. This translates into CASSRGPYRDRVSEQYF.